This T cell receptor (beta chain) was identified in a study of blood T cell repertoires in COVID-19. The method was immunoSEQ multiplex PCR; TCRdb's version includes in-frame clones alone and lacks a portion of them. The top ten hold around 53% of the sample, which has over 45,000 clones, roughly 88% seen once. The CDR3 spans 14 residues. With 10 bases clipped from V and 7 bases from J, the junction kept 11 bases outside the gene matches. CDR1 MGHDK and CDR2 SYGVNS come from the germline V gene. Sequenced: peripheral blood. This TCR derives from a man aged 65 to 85 with acute or convalescent COVID-19. The chain uses TRBV25-1 and TRBJ2-1, with 9 nucleotides matching TRBD1. Here the CDR3 reads CATIYDRGRNEQFF. The DNA for the CDR3 is TGTGCCACAATCTATGACAGGGGGAGGAATGAGCAGTTCTTC.